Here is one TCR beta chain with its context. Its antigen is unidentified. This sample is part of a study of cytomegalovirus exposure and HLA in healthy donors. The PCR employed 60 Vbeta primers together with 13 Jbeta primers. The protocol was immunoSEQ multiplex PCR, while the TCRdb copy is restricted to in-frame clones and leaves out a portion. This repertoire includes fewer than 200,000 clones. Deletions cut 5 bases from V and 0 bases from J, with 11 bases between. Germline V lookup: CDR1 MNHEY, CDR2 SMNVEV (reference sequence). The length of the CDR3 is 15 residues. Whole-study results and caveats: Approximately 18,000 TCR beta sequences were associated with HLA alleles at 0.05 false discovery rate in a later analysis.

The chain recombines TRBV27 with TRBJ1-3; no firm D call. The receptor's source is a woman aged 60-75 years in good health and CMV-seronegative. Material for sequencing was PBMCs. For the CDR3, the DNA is TGTGCCAGCAGTAATACACCATACTCTGGAAACACCATATATTTT. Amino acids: CASSNTPYSGNTIYF.